Described below is a single T cell receptor beta chain sequence and its context. The sample is drawn from a study of human T cells and chemical hapten exposure. Whole-study context: Diphenylcyclopropenone was administered weekly to the scalp of patients throughout the approximately 24-week study.

TCRdb used MiXCR to reprocess the RACE reads, holding one entry per CDR3 protein. The sample shows around 56,000 distinct CDR3 sequences, more than 7.5% of them seen only once. As for time point: pre-sensitization, week 0. The treatment is: therapeutic diphenylcyclopropenone sensitization with weekly scalp DPC. CDR3 length: 16 residues. The germline V and J ends were trimmed by 4 bases and 0 bases, with 13 bases remaining between them. The germline CDR1 and CDR2 sequences are SGHTA and FQGTGA. This TCR came from a man aged 35-49 years with alopecia areata. Some clones in this sample may be carry-over from other donors' samples. The gene calls are TRBV7-3 and TRBJ2-1; no reliable D call. The sample here was whole blood, taken in connection with sensitization to the hapten diphenylcyclopropenone (DPC). CDR3 protein: CASSSLTTSSYNEQFF. In DNA, the CDR3 is TGTGCCAGCAGCTCCCTCACGACCAGCTCCTACAATGAGCAGTTCTTC.